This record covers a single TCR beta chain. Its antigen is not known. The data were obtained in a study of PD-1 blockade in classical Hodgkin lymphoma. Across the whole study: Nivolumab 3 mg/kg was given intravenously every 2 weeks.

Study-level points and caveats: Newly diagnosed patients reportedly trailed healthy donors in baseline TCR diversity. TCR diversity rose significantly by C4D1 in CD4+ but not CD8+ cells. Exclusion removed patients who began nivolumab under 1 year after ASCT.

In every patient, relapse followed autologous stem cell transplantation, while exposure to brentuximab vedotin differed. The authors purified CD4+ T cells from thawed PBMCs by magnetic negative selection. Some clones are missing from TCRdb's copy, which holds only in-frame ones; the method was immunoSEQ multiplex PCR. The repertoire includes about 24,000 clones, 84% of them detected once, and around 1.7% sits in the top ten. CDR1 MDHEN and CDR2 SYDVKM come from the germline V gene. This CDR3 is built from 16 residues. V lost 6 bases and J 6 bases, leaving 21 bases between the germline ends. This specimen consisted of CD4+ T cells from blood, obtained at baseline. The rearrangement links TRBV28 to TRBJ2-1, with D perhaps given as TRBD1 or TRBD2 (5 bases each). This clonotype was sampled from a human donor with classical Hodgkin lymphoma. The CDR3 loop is CASSFARDGSSNEQFF. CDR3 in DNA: TGTGCCAGCAGCTTCGCCCGGGACGGATCCAGCAATGAGCAGTTCTTC.